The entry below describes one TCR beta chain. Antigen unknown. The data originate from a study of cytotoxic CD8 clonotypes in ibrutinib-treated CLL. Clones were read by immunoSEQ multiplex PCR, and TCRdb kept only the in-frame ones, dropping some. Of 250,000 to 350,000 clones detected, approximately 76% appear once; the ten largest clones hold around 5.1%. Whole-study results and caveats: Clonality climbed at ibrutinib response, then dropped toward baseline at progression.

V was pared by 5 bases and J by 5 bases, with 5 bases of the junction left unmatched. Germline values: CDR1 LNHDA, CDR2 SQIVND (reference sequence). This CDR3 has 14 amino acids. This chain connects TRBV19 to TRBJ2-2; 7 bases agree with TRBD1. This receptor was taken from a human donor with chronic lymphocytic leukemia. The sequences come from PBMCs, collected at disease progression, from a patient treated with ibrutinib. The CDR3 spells CASSARQGTGELFF. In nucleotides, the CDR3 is TGTGCCAGTAGTGCACGACAGGGAACCGGGGAGCTGTTTTTT.